The source of this TCR beta chain is a study of human T cells and chemical hapten exposure (dated by TCRdb to about 2021). With regard to the full study: The libraries were sequenced as a pool, and the TCR yield per sample differed mostly because of small variations in library volumes within the pool. Peripheral blood TCR repertoire changes were tracked in vivo in alopecia patients during primary and secondary sensitization to the hapten diphenylcyclopropenone (DPC). From each blood RNA sample, both TCR alpha and TCR beta chains were sequenced.

Remarks on this clonotype: Its antigen is currently not known. The input lacks base qualities; no much larger clone sits a single base away.

Libraries came from 5' RACE. For sequencing, an Illumina MiSeq was employed. Library preparation attached unique molecular identifiers to individual cDNA molecules for quantitative, reproducible TCR counting. The source study handled its data this way. Samples had a median of 95,638 TCRs, with a range from roughly 23,224 to 750,000. V, J and CDR3 annotation of the TCR reads was carried out using the Decombinator software suite. For the PS versus PT1 abundance plots, all samples were subsampled to the same number of TCRs (28,000). TCRs were defined as expanded if absent before sensitization and observed at least eight times at the 2-week time point. Using fastp at Q25 and MiXCR, TCRdb reprocessed the public reads and kept productive beta chains. A single entry per CDR3 protein holds the most common genes and DNA from its merged rows. The V and J calls reflect TCRdb's pipeline rather than the authors' work. This sample lists around 80,000 distinct CDR3 sequences; roughly 15% were detected once. 6.8% of the sample is in the top ten clones.

General study outcomes and caveats: After repeated subsampling, changes were observed in the strength of the expansion versus patch-test correlation and in the threshold at which the correlation became significant. The number of TCRs above 1 in 1000 frequency did not change with DPC sensitization; there was no evidence of global repertoire structure alterations.

Its CDR3 holds 14 amino acids, cysteine through phenylalanine. Only CDR3 DNA remains: 42 bases, in frame from the first base. The germline V gene (reference sequence) yields SGHNT for CDR1 and YYREEE for CDR2. Trimming removed 4 bases from V and 7 bases from J; the gene matches leave 10 bases unexplained. Total RNA was isolated from unfractionated whole blood collected in Tempus Blood RNA tubes. About five healthy volunteers served as TCR sequencing controls and were bled at day 0, 2 weeks and 6 weeks. This sequence originates from a female donor in good health. The chain is made from TRBV5-4 and TRBJ1-1; a stretch of 7 junction bases matches TRBD1. Here the CDR3 is given as CASSPQGDPYEAFF. The nucleotide sequence is TGTGCCAGCAGCCCGCAGGGGGACCCCTATGAAGCTTTCTTT.